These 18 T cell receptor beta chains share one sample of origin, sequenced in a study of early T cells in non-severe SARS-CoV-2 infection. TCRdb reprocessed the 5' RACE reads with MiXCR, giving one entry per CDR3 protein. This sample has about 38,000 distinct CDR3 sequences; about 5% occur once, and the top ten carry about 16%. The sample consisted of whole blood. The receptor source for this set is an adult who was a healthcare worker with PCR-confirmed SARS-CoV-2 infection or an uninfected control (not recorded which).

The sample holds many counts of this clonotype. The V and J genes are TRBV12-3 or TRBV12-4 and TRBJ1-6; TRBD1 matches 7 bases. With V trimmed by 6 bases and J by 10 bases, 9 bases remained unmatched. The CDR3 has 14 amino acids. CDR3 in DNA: TGTGCCAGCAGGCCTGGGACAGCAGAATCACCCCTCCACTTT. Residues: CASRPGTAESPLHF.

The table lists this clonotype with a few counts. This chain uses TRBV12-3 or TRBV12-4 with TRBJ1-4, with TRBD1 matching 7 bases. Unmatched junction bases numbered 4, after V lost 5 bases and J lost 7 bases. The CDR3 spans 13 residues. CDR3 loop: CASSGTDGEKLFF. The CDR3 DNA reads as TGTGCCAGCAGTGGGACAGACGGTGAAAAACTGTTTTTT.

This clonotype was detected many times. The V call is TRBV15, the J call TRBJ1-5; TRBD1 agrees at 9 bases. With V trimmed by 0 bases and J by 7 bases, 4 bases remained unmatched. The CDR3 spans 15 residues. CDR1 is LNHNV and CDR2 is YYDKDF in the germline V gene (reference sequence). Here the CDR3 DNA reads TGTGCCACCAGCAGAGATGGACAGGGGAGGCAGCCCCAGCATTTT. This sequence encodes CATSRDGQGRQPQHF. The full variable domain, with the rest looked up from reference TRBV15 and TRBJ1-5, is DAMVIQNPRYQVTQFGKPVTLSCSQTLNHNVMYWYQQKSSQAPKLLFHYYDKDFNNEADTPDNFQSRRPNTSFCFLDIRSPGLGDTAMYLCATSRDGQGRQPQHFGDGTRLSIL.

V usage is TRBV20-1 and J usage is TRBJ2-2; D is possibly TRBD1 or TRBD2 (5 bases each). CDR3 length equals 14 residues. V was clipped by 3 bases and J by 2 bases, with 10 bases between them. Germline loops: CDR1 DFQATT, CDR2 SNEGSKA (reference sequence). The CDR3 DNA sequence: TGCAGTGCTAGGGGGACCATTAACACCGGGGAGCTGTTTTTT. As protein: CSARGTINTGELFF.

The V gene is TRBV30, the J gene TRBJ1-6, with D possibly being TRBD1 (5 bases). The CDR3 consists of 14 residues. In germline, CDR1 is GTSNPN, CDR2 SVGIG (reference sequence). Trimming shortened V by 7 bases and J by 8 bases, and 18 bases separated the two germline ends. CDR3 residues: CAYLLSGGDSPLHF. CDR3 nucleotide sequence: TGTGCCTACCTTCTATCTGGGGGGGATTCACCCCTCCACTTT.

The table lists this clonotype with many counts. CDR3 nucleotide sequence: TGTGCCAGCAGTCCGGAGGGACAGGGCTGGGGAGAGACCCAGTACTTC. It specifies CASSPEGQGWGETQYF. The chain has TRBV12-3 or TRBV12-4 and TRBJ2-5, with 9 bases lining up with TRBD1. Trimming removed 5 bases from V and 4 bases from J; junction bases left unmatched: 11. CDR3 length: 16 residues.

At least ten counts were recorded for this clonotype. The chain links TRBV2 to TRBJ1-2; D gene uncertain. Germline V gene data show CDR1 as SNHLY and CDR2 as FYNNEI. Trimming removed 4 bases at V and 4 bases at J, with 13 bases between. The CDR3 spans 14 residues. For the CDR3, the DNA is TGTGCCAGCAGTGCGGGATTTTTGGGCTATGGCTACACCTTC. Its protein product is CASSAGFLGYGYTF.

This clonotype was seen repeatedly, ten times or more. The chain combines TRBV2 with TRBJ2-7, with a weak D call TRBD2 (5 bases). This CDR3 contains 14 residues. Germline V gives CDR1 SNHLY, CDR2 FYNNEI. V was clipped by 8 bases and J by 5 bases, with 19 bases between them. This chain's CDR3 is CASWAGGLLNEQYF. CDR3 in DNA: TGTGCCAGCTGGGCGGGCGGGCTTTTGAACGAGCAGTACTTC.

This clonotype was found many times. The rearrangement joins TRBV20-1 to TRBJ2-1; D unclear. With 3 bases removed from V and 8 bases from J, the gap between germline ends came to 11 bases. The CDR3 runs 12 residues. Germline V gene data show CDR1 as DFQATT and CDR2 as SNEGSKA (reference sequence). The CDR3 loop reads CSASGQVDEQFF. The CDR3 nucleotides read TGCAGTGCTAGCGGGCAGGTCGATGAGCAGTTCTTC.

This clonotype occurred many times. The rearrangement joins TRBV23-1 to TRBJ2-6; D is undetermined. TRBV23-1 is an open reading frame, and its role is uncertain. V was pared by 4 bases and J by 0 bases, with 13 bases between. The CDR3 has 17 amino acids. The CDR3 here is CASSPMSKVSGANVLTF. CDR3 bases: TGCGCCAGCAGTCCCATGTCGAAGGTCTCTGGGGCCAACGTCCTGACTTTC.

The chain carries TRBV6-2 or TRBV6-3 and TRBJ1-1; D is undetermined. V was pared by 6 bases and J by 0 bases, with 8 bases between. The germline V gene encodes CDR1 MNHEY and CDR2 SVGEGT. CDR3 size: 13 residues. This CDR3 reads CASSRILNTEAFF. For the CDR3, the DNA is TGTGCCAGCAGCCGAATTTTGAACACTGAAGCTTTCTTT.

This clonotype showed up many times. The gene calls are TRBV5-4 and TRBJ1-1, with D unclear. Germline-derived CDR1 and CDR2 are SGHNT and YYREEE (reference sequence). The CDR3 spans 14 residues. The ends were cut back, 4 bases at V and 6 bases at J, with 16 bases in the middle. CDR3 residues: CASSGVGRVSEAFF. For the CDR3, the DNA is TGTGCCAGCAGCGGGGTGGGGAGAGTGTCTGAAGCTTTCTTT.

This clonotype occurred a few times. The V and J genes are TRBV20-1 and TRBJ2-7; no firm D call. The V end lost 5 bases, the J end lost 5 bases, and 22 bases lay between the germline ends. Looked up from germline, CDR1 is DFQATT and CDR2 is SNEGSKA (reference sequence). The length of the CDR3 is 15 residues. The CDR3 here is CSASSGAGIRHEQYF. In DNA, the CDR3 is TGCAGTGCTTCGTCAGGTGCTGGTATACGCCACGAGCAGTACTTC.

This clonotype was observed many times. DNA for the CDR3: TGCGCCAGCAGCCCCACAGGGGGTCAAGAGACCCAGTACTTC. Its protein product is CASSPTGGQETQYF. The chain couples TRBV10-2 to TRBJ2-5; 8 positions match TRBD1. The germline V gene encodes CDR1 WSHSY and CDR2 SAAADI. The CDR3 runs 14 residues. With 6 bases clipped from V and 2 bases from J, the junction kept 5 bases outside the gene matches.

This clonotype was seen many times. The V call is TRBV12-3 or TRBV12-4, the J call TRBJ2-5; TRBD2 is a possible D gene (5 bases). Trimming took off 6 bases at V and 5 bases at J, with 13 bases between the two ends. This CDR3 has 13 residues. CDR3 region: CASRGLGWETQYF. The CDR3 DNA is TGTGCCAGCAGAGGACTCGGTTGGGAGACCCAGTACTTC.

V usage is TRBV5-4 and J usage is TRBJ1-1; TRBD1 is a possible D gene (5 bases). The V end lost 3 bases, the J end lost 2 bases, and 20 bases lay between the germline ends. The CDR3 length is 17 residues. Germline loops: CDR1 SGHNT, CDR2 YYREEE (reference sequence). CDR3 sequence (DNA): TGTGCCAGCAGCTCAAATCGCCAGGGCAGTGCTAACACTGAAGCTTTCTTT. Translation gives CASSSNRQGSANTEAFF.

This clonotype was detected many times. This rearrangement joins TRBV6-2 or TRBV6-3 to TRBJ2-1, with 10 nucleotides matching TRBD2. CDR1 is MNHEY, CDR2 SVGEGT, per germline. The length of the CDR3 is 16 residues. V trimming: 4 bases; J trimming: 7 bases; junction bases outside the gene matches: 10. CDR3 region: CASSSPGLARTNEQFF. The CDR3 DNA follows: TGTGCCAGCAGTTCTCCGGGACTAGCGAGGACAAATGAGCAGTTCTTC.

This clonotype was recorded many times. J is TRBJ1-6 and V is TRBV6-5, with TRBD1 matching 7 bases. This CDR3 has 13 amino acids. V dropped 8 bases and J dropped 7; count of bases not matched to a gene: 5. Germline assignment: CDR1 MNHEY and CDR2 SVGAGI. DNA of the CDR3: TGTGCCAGCTACCGGGACAGAAATTCACCCCTCCACTTT. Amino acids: CASYRDRNSPLHF.